These 14 T cell receptor beta chains came from one sample sequenced in a study of T cell repertoires in cytomegalovirus infection. What these receptors recognize is not known. MiXCR was run by TCRdb on the reads, yielding one entry per CDR3 protein. The sample contains a few hundred thousand distinct CDR3 sequences, just under 40% of which appear only once. The sample in question was cultured PBMCs, obtained from culture after CMV antigen stimulation. All receptors come from a human donor in good health (CMV status not recorded). Some clones in this sample may be carry-over from other donors' samples.

This clonotype was recorded a few times. The gene calls are TRBV7-2 and TRBJ2-7; possibly TRBD1 for D (6 bases). The CDR3 totals 13 residues. Trimming stripped 4 bases from V and 2 bases from J, with 9 bases between. The germline CDR1 and CDR2 sequences are SGHTA and FQGNSA. This CDR3 reads CASSSDSTYEQYF. The DNA of the CDR3 is TGTGCCAGCAGCTCGGACAGCACCTACGAGCAGTACTTC.

This clonotype has just a few counts. The rearrangement joins TRBV5-1 to TRBJ1-4; a possible D gene is TRBD1 (5 bases). In germline, CDR1 is SGHRS, CDR2 YFSETQ. The CDR3 length is 12 residues. Trimming took off 5 bases at V and 6 bases at J, with 8 bases between the two ends. CDR3 protein: CASRWGDEKLFF. The DNA for the CDR3 is TGCGCCAGCAGATGGGGCGATGAAAAACTGTTTTTT.

This clonotype was detected only a few times. The chain employs TRBV7-2 and TRBJ2-2; 8 bases agree with TRBD2. This CDR3 is built from 14 residues. V shed 3 bases, J shed 6 bases, and the junction held 3 bases outside the gene matches. The germline CDR1 and CDR2 sequences are SGHTA and FQGNSA. The CDR3: CASSFRTSSGELFF. The CDR3 DNA is TGTGCCAGCAGCTTCAGGACTAGCTCCGGGGAGCTGTTTTTT.

The chain couples TRBV4-1 to TRBJ2-3; weak D call: TRBD2 (6 bases). Trimming removed 1 base from V and 6 bases from J, with 17 bases in between. The CDR3 totals 16 residues. From germline, CDR1 is MGHRA and CDR2 YSYEKL. DNA for the CDR3: TGCGCCAGCAGCCAAGGAAATGGAGGGGCATGGGATACGCAGTATTTT. This codes for CASSQGNGGAWDTQYF.

This chain connects TRBV10-2 to TRBJ2-7; D is ambiguous. Germline lookup yields CDR1 WSHSY and CDR2 SAAADI. V was shortened by 0 bases and J by 3 bases, with 12 bases between the two germline ends. This CDR3 is 15 amino acids long. CDR3 residues: CASSESTLGIYEQYF. The DNA of the CDR3 is TGCGCCAGCAGTGAGTCGACGCTGGGTATCTACGAGCAGTACTTC.

To note about this clonotype: Its ends do not fully match the called genes, so a read error is possible. The V and J genes are TRBV6-1 and TRBJ1-5; perhaps TRBD1 as D (5 bases). Per the germline V gene, CDR1 is MNHNS and CDR2 is SASEGT. This CDR3 has 14 amino acids. The CDR3 loop is CDSSKGFSNQPQHF. CDR3 bases: TGTGACAGCAGTAAGGGGTTTAGCAATCAGCCCCAGCATTTT.

This clonotype is a singleton in its sample. This may arise from a read error, as a much more abundant clone is one base away. The conserved phenylalanine or tryptophan is not found at the CDR3 terminus, so this likely reflects a read error. This chain uses TRBV14 with TRBJ2-7, with 9 nucleotides matching TRBD2. CDR1 is SGHDN and CDR2 is FVKESK in the germline V gene. With V trimmed by 0 bases and J by 7 bases, 7 bases remained unmatched. The CDR3 is 15 amino acids. The DNA of the CDR3 is TGTGCCAGCAGCCAAGAAGGCGGGAGGGCCGTAGAGCAGTACTGC. The encoded protein is CASSQEGGRAVEQYC.

This clonotype showed up just a few times. The genes are TRBV13 and TRBJ1-1; 9 bases agree with TRBD1. Germline CDR1 reads PRHDT; CDR2 reads FYEKMQ (reference sequence). J gave up 0 bases and V 5 bases, and 4 bases lay outside the gene matches. The CDR3 has 15 residues. CDR3 residues: CASSGDRDMNTEAFF. DNA of the CDR3: TGTGCCAGCAGCGGGGACAGGGACATGAACACTGAAGCTTTCTTT.

This clonotype was counted between two and nine times. This sequence joins TRBV6-1 and TRBJ1-1; 8 nucleotides line up with TRBD1. The length of the CDR3 is 13 residues. The V gene's germline CDR1 is MNHNS and CDR2 SASEGT. V was pared by 6 bases and J by 5 bases, with 5 bases of the junction left unmatched. This chain's CDR3 is CASSVNRGTEAFF. For the CDR3, the DNA is TGTGCCAGCAGCGTAAACAGGGGGACTGAAGCTTTCTTT.

This clonotype occurred many times. In DNA form, the CDR3 reads TGTGCCAGCAGCAGGGACAGGGGGCACTACGAGCAGTACTTC. Encoded protein: CASSRDRGHYEQYF. V and J are TRBV7-2 and TRBJ2-7; 12 positions agree with TRBD1. This CDR3 has 14 amino acids. Trimming cost V 5 bases and J 3 bases; bases outside gene matches: 2. Germline V CDR1 and CDR2: SGHTA, FQGNSA.

The chain employs TRBV7-2 and TRBJ2-1, with 10 bases lining up with TRBD2. V lost 3 bases and J lost 7; bases outside the gene matches: 9. This CDR3 contains 16 residues. Germline CDR1 is SGHTA and CDR2 is FQGNSA. Here the CDR3 DNA reads TGTGCCAGCAGCTTTTCTAGCGGGAGTCTCCCGAATGAGCAGTTCTTC. This sequence encodes CASSFSSGSLPNEQFF.

This clonotype was seen more than once but under ten times. The chain couples TRBV6-5 to TRBJ1-2, with TRBD1 matching over 7 bases. V gave up 6 bases and J gave up 2 bases; unmatched junction bases: 3. Germline V gene lookup returns CDR1 MNHEY and CDR2 SVGAGI. The CDR3 extends over 13 amino acids. CDR3 sequence reads: CASRRQGNYGYTF. Written as DNA, the CDR3 is TGTGCCAGCAGGCGACAGGGCAACTATGGCTACACCTTC.

This clonotype appeared many times. This chain uses TRBV7-2 with TRBJ1-6, with D unclear. Germline CDR1 is SGHTA and CDR2 is FQGNSA. The ends were cut back, 6 bases at V and 10 bases at J, with 10 bases in the middle. The CDR3 covers 12 residues. The CDR3 reads CASRQGSSPLHF. CDR3 coding DNA: TGTGCCAGCAGACAAGGGAGCTCACCCCTCCACTTT.

V and J are TRBV7-9 and TRBJ1-5; 10 nucleotides line up with TRBD1. J gave up 4 bases and V 5 bases, and 5 bases lay outside the gene matches. There are 15 residues in the CDR3. Germline assignment: CDR1 SEHNR and CDR2 FQNEAQ (reference sequence). CDR3 nucleotides: TGTGCCAGCAGCCGGGACAGGGGCCAAAATCAGCCCCAGCATTTT. This gives the protein CASSRDRGQNQPQHF.